Below are 18 T cell receptor beta chains sequenced from a single sample in a study of vaccination effects on CD4 cells after COVID-19. No antigen is known for these receptors. Antigen-specific CD4+ T cells were expanded with viral peptide pools in the ViraFEST assay before sequencing. Scientists isolated CD4+ T cells after a roughly 10-day culture period ended. The participants, recipients of two vaccine doses, got either BNT162b2 or mRNA-1273. Assay: immunoSEQ multiplex PCR; the TCRdb copy retains only in-frame clones and omits some. The sample carries 67,000 or so clones, around 80% recorded once. The source material was CD4+ T cells from PBMCs cultured with HCoV-229E spike peptides, sampled after COVID-19 vaccination. Every receptor here comes from a human donor who received a COVID-19 vaccine.

The chain employs TRBV30 and TRBJ1-2, with a weak D call TRBD1 (5 bases). This CDR3 is built from 13 residues. Trimming pared 1 base from V and 4 bases from J, leaving 10 bases between. Per the germline V gene, CDR1 is GTSNPN and CDR2 is SVGIG (reference sequence). The CDR3 is CAWSGQLIYGYTF. The CDR3 DNA reads TGTGCCTGGAGTGGACAGCTAATCTATGGCTACACCTTC.

The chain is built from TRBV6-1 and TRBJ2-5; tentatively, D is TRBD1 (5 bases). With 3 bases removed from V and 3 bases from J, the gap between germline ends came to 8 bases. Germline assignment: CDR1 MNHNS and CDR2 SASEGT. This CDR3 is built from 13 residues. CDR3 DNA sequence: TGTGCCAGCAGTGACAGGGTAAAAGAGACCCAGTACTTC. Protein product: CASSDRVKETQYF.

V gene TRBV2 combines with J gene TRBJ1-5, with TRBD1 identical over 7 bases. Germline CDR1 and CDR2: SNHLY and FYNNEI. CDR3 length equals 15 residues. The trim removed 1 base at V and 7 bases at J, leaving 7 bases unmatched. CDR3 nucleotide sequence: TGTGCCAGCAGTGAAGGCTCACAGGGGCGACAGCCCCAGCATTTT. The encoded protein is CASSEGSQGRQPQHF.

The chain employs TRBV29-1 and TRBJ2-2; the D gene is possibly TRBD1 (6 bases). With 3 bases removed from V and 7 bases from J, the gap between germline ends came to 12 bases. Germline V gene sequence: CDR1 SQVTM, CDR2 ANQGSEA. CDR3 size: 13 residues. The CDR3 region has the DNA TGCAGCGTTGAGGGACACGGACACGGGGAGCTGTTTTTT. Its translation is CSVEGHGHGELFF.

For the CDR3, the DNA is TGTGCCAGCAGATTAAGTGGAGGGCAAGAGACCCAGTACTTC. Translated, it gives CASRLSGGQETQYF. This rearrangement joins TRBV6-5 to TRBJ2-5; tentative D call: TRBD2 (6 bases). The CDR3 contains 14 residues. Trimming cost V 6 bases and J 2 bases, with 13 bases left between them. Germline CDR1 and CDR2: MNHEY and SVGAGI.

The rearrangement joins TRBV2 to TRBJ1-1, with D uncertain. CDR3 size: 13 residues. With 3 bases removed from V and 0 bases from J, the gap between germline ends came to 5 bases. Germline CDR1 and CDR2: SNHLY and FYNNEI. For the CDR3, the DNA is TGTGCCAGCAGTGAGGGTGTGAACACTGAAGCTTTCTTT. Amino acid sequence: CASSEGVNTEAFF.

The rearrangement links TRBV27 to TRBJ2-3; D not resolved. The V gene's germline CDR1 is MNHEY and CDR2 SMNVEV (reference sequence). V gave up 2 bases and J gave up 3 bases, with 6 bases separating them. CDR3 length equals 13 residues. The CDR3 DNA is TGTGCCAGCAGTTTACTACAGACAGATACGCAGTATTTT. Its translation: CASSLLQTDTQYF.

This chain joins TRBV4-2 and TRBJ1-2; 8 bases fit TRBD1. V lost 1 base to trimming and J lost 2 bases; unmatched junction nucleotides: 0. Germline V gene sequence: CDR1 LGHNA, CDR2 YNFKEQ. This CDR3 contains 14 residues. The CDR3 bases are TGTGCCAGCAGCCAAGGGACAGGGAACTATGGCTACACCTTC. As protein: CASSQGTGNYGYTF.

The chain couples TRBV9 to TRBJ1-5; D unclear. V was clipped by 1 base and J by 0 bases, with 8 bases between them. Germline lookup yields CDR1 SGDLS and CDR2 YYNGEE. This CDR3 comprises 15 residues. The DNA for the CDR3 is TGTGCCAGCAGCGTAAGCCCGGATAGCAATCAGCCCCAGCATTTT. This sequence encodes CASSVSPDSNQPQHF.

The chain links TRBV6-2 or TRBV6-3 to TRBJ2-7; 10 bases map to TRBD2. Germline V gives CDR1 MNHEY, CDR2 SVGEGT. Trimming cost V 4 bases and J 2 bases; bases outside gene matches: 5. The CDR3 length is 15 residues. The CDR3 sequence: CASSWGLASPYEQYV. CDR3 nucleotides: TGTGCCAGCAGTTGGGGACTAGCGAGTCCCTACGAGCAGTACGTC.

The sample holds a few counts of this clone. CDR3 sequence: CASSAAQGFGYTF. The DNA for the CDR3 is TGCGCCAGCAGTGCGGCCCAGGGCTTTGGCTACACCTTC. The chain joins TRBV10-2 to TRBJ1-2; D may be TRBD1 (5 bases). The germline V gene has CDR1 WSHSY and CDR2 SAAADI. The V gene lost 4 bases and the J gene lost 7 bases, with 13 bases spanning the gap. The CDR3 has 13 residues.

V gene TRBV5-1 combines with J gene TRBJ2-7; D is possibly TRBD1 (6 bases). The CDR3 is 13 residues long. V shed 5 bases and J shed 1 base, with 10 bases lying between them. Germline values: CDR1 SGHRS, CDR2 YFSETQ. Here the CDR3 reads CASRNDRSYEQYV. Here the CDR3 DNA reads TGCGCCAGCAGAAACGACAGGTCCTACGAGCAGTACGTC.

The chain has TRBV6-5 and TRBJ1-5; unclear D gene. This CDR3 has 10 residues. Trimming removed 10 bases from V and 2 bases from J, with 3 bases in between. Germline V CDR1 and CDR2: MNHEY, SVGAGI. The CDR3 nucleotides read TGTGCCATAGGCAATCAGCCCCAGCATTTT. Its protein product is CAIGNQPQHF.

The chain links TRBV3-1 (or the pseudogene TRBV3-2) to TRBJ1-1; 9 bases fit TRBD1. CDR1 and CDR2 (germline): LGHDT, YNNKEL (reference sequence). With V trimmed by 4 bases and J by 3 bases, 3 bases remained unmatched. There are 14 residues in the CDR3. CDR3 loop: CASSRDREHTEAFF. The CDR3 nucleotides are TGTGCCAGCAGCCGGGACAGGGAACACACTGAAGCTTTCTTT.

This chain connects TRBV6-2 or TRBV6-3 to TRBJ2-5; possible D gene TRBD1, 5 bases. The germline gives CDR1 MNHEY, CDR2 SVGEGT. The germline V and J ends were trimmed by 2 bases and 1 base, with 11 bases remaining between them. The CDR3 consists of 15 residues. Here the CDR3 DNA reads TGTGCCAGCAGTTACGACAGTTCGGGCCAAGAGACCCAGTACTTC. This encodes CASSYDSSGQETQYF.

V usage is TRBV7-9 and J usage is TRBJ1-1; D is perhaps TRBD1 (5 bases). This CDR3 contains 14 residues. Looked up from germline, CDR1 is SEHNR and CDR2 is FQNEAQ (reference sequence). Trimming took 3 bases from V and 0 from J, leaving 8 bases between them. CDR3 bases: TGTGCCAGCAGCTTTGGGGCCCTGAACACTGAAGCTTTCTTT. Its translation is CASSFGALNTEAFF.

The chain carries TRBV24-1 and TRBJ2-1; maybe TRBD1 (6 bases). Trimming took off 7 bases at V and 8 bases at J, with 17 bases between the two ends. This CDR3 spans 14 amino acids. The V gene's germline CDR1 is KGHDR and CDR2 SFDVKD. CDR3 sequence: CATRVSGAQDEQFF. CDR3 sequence (DNA): TGTGCCACCAGAGTATCAGGGGCTCAGGATGAGCAGTTCTTC.

V and J are TRBV5-1 and TRBJ2-1; 7 bases match TRBD1. V shed 1 base, J shed 6 bases, and the junction held 7 bases outside the gene matches. The CDR3 covers 15 residues. Germline V CDR1 and CDR2: SGHRS, YFSETQ. The CDR3 loop reads CASSLLDRVLNEQFF. The CDR3 DNA is TGCGCCAGCAGCTTGTTAGACAGGGTGCTCAATGAGCAGTTCTTC.